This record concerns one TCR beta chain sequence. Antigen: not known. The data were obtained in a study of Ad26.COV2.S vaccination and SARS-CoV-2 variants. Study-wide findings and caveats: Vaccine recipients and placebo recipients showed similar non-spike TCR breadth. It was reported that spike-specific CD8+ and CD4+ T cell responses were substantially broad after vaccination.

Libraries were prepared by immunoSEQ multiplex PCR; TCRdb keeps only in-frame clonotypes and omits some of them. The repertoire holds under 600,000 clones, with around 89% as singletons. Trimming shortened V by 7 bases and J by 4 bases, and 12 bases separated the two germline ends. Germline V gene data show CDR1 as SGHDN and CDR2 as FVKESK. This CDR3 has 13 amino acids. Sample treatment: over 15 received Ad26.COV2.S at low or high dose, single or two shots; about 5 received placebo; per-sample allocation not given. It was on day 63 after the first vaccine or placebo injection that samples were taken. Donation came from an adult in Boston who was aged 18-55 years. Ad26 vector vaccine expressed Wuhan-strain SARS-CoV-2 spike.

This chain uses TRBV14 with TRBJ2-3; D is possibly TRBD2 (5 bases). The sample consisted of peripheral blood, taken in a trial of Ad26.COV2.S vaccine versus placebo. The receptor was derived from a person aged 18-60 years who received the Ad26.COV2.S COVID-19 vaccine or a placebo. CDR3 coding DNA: TGTGCCAGCACCCGGACGCGGGCAGATACGCAGTATTTT. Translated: CASTRTRADTQYF.